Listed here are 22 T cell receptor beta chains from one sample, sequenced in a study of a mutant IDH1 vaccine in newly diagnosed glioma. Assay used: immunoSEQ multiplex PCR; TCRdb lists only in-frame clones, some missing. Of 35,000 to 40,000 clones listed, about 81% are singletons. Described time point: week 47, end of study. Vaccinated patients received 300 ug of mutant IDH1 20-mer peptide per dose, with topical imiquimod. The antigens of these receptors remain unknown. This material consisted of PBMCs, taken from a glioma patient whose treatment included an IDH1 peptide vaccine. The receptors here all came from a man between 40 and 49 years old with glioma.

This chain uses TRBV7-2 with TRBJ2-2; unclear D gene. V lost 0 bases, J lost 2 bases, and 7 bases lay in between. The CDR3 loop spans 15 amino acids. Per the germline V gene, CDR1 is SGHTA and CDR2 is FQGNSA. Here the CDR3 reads CASSLALDNTGELFF. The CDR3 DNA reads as TGTGCCAGCAGCTTAGCCCTAGACAACACCGGGGAGCTGTTTTTT.

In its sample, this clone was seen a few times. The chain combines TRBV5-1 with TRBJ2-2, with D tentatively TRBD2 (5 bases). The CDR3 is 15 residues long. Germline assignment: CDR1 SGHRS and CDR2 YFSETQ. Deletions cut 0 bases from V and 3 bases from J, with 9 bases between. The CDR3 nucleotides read TGCGCCAGCAGCTTGGTACGGGGAGACACCGGGGAGCTGTTTTTT. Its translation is CASSLVRGDTGELFF.

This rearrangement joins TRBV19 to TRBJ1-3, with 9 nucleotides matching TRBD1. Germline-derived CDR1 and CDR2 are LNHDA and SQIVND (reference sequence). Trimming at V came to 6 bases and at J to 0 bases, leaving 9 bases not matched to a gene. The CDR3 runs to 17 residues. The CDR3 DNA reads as TGTGCCAGTAGGCCCGGGACAGGGTCTTTCTCTGGAAACACCATATATTTT. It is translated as CASRPGTGSFSGNTIYF.

The CDR3 DNA follows: TGTGCCAGCAGGCTTCCACGGACCCTTCGGGAAGCTTTCTTT. This translates into CASRLPRTLREAFF. V and J are TRBV6-5 and TRBJ1-1, with unresolved D. The V gene lost 6 bases and the J gene lost 8 bases, with 19 bases spanning the gap. This CDR3 has 14 residues. Germline CDR1 MNHEY, CDR2 SVGAGI.

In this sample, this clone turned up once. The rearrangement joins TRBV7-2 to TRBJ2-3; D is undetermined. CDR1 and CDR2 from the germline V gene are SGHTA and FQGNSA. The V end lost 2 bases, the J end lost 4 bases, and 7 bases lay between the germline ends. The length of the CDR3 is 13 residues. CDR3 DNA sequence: TGTGCCAGCAGCTTATTAAGGCCAGATACGCAGTATTTT. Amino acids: CASSLLRPDTQYF.

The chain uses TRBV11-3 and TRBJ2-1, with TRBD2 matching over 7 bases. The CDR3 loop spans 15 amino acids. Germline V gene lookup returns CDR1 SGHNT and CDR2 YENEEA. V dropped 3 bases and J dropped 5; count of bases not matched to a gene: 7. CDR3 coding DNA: TGTGCCAGCAGCTTCTCGGGAGGAGTGGACAATGAGCAGTTCTTC. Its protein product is CASSFSGGVDNEQFF.

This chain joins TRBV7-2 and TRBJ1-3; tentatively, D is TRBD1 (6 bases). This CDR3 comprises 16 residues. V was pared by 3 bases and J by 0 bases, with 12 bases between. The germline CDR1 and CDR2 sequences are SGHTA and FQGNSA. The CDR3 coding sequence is TGTGCCAGCAGCTTGAGTAGGACAGCCTCTGGAAACACCATATATTTT. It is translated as CASSLSRTASGNTIYF.

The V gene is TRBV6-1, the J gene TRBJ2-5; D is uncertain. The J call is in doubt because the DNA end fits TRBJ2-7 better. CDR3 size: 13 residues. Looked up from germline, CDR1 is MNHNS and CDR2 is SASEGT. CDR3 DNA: TGTGCCAGCAGTGAAGACTTCTCCTACGAGCAGTACTTC. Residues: CASSEDFSYEQYF.

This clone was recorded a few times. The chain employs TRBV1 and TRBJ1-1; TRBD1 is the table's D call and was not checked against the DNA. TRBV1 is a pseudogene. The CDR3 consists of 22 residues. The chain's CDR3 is CTSSQDSWSLWPGQSMNTEAFF. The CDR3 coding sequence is TGCACCAGCAGCCAAGATAGTTGGTCATTGTGGCCGGGACAGAGCATGAACACTGAAGCTTTCTTT.

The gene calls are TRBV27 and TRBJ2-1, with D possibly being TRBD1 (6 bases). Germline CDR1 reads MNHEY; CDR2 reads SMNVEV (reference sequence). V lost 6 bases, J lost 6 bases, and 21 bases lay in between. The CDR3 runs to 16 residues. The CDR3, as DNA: TGTGCCAGCAGCAGAAGGTTCGACAGGTTCCTCAATGAGCAGTTCTTC. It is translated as CASSRRFDRFLNEQFF.

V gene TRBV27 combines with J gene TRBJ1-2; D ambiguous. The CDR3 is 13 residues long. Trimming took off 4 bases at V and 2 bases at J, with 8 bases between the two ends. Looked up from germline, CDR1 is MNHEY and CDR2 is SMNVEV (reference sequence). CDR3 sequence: CASSSGRNYGYTF. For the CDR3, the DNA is TGTGCCAGCAGTTCAGGACGGAACTATGGCTACACCTTC.

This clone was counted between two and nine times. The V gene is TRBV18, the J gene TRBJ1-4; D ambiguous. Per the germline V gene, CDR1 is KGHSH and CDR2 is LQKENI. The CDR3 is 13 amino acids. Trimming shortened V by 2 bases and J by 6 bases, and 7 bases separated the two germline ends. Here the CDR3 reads CASSPIEYEKLFF. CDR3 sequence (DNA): TGTGCCAGCTCACCAATCGAATATGAAAAACTGTTTTTT. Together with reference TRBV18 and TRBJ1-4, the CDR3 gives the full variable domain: NAGVMQNPRHLVRRRGQEARLRCSPMKGHSHVYWYRQLPEEGLKFMVYLQKENIIDESGMPKERFSAEFPKEGPSILRIQQVVRGDSAAYFCASSPIEYEKLFFGSGTQLSVL.

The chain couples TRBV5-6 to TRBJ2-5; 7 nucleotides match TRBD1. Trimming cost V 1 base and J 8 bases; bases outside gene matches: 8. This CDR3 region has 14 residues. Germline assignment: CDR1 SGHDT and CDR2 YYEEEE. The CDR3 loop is CASSLRGLGHTQYF. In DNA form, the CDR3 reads TGTGCCAGCAGCTTGAGGGGGCTGGGTCATACCCAGTACTTC.

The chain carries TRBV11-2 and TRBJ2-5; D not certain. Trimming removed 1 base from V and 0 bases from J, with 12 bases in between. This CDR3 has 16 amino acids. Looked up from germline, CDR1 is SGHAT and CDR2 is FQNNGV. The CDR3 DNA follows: TGTGCCAGCAGCTTAGGCCTTAGGGCAGACCAAGAGACCCAGTACTTC. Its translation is CASSLGLRADQETQYF.

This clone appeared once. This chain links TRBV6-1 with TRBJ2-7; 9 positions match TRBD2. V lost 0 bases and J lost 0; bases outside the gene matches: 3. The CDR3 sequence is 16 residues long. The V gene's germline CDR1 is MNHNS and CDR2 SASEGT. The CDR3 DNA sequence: TGTGCCAGCAGTGAAGCGCTTAGCGGGAGCTCCTACGAGCAGTACGTC. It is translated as CASSEALSGSSYEQYV.

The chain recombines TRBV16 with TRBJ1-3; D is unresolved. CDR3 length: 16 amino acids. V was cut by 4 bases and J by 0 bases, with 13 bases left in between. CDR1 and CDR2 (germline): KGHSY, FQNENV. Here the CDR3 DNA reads TGTGCCAGCAGCCTACGGGGTGAGATCTCTGGAAACACCATATATTTT. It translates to CASSLRGEISGNTIYF.

CDR3 bases: TGTGCCAGCAGTAGTGGGGGGAACTATGGCTACACCTTC. Translation gives CASSSGGNYGYTF. The chain links TRBV6-1 to TRBJ1-2, with a possible D match to TRBD1 (5 bases). Trimming pared 5 bases from V and 2 bases from J, leaving 9 bases between. In germline, CDR1 is MNHNS, CDR2 SASEGT. This CDR3 region has 13 residues.

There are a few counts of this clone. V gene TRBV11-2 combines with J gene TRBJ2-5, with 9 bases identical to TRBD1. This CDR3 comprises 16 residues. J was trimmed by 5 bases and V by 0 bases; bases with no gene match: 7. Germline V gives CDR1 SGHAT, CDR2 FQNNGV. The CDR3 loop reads CASSLDRTGVWETQYF. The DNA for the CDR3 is TGTGCCAGCAGCTTAGATCGGACAGGGGTCTGGGAGACCCAGTACTTC.

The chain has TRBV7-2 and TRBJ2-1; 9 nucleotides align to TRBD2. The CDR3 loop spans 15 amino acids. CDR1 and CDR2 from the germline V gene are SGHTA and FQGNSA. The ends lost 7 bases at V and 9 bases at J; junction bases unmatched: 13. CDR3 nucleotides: TGTGCCAGCACCGAAAGGGCGGGAGGGTTGGTTGAGCAGTTCTTC. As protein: CASTERAGGLVEQFF. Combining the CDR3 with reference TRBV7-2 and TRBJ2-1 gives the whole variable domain GAGVSQSPSNKVTEKGKDVELRCDPISGHTALYWYRQSLGQGLEFLIYFQGNSAPDKSGLPSDRFSAERTGGSVSTLTIQRTQQEDSAVYLCASTERAGGLVEQFFGPGTRLTVL.

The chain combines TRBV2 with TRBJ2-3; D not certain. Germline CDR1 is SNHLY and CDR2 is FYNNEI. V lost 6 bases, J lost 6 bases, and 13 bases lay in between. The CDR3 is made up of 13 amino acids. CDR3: CASSANFLDTQYF. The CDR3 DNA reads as TGTGCCAGCAGCGCTAACTTCCTGGATACGCAGTATTTT.

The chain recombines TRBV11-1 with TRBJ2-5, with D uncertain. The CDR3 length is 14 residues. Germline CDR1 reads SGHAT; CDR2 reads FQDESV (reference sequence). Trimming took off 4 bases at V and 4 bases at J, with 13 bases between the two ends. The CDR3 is CASSSLAPGETQYF. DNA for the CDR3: TGTGCCAGCAGCTCCCTCGCCCCGGGAGAGACCCAGTACTTC.

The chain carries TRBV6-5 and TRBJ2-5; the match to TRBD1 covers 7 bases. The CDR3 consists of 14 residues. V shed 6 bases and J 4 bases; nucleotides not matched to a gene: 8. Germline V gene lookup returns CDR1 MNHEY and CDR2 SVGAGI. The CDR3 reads CASSLDRVRETQYF. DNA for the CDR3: TGTGCCAGCAGCCTTGACAGGGTCAGAGAGACCCAGTACTTC.